The rows below give T cell receptor beta chains drawn from one sample of a study of shared clonotypes between healthy human individuals. Sequencing was performed with immunoSEQ multiplex PCR; in TCRdb, only in-frame clones are kept and a portion is missing. The table lists about 1,800,000 clones, roughly 94% of them singletons. Sequencing was performed on naive CD8+ T cells sorted from blood. The source is a man between 18 and 29 years old in good health. CDR3s include the opening cysteine and the closing phenylalanine or tryptophan. The D gene is left open where the match is weak. Size is omitted from some rows. Given values are once, few, many or a class for expanded clones.

abundance: few
v_gene: TRBV13
d_gene: TRBD1
j_gene: TRBJ1-1
CDR3nt: TGTGCCAGCAGCTCAGGGGGGATTGAAGCTTTCTTT
CDR3aa: CASSSGGIEAFF

abundance: .
v_gene: TRBV28
d_gene: TRBD1
j_gene: TRBJ2-7
CDR3nt: TGTGCCAGCAGTTCCAGACCCCGCGGACAGGGGGTTGTTGTGTACGAGCAGTACTTC
CDR3aa: CASSSRPRGQGVVVYEQYF

abundance: once
v_gene: TRBV9
d_gene: .
j_gene: TRBJ2-5
CDR3nt: TGTGCCAGCAGCGGGGCTCTGGATTGGGAGACCCAGTACTTC
CDR3aa: CASSGALDWETQYF

abundance: .
v_gene: TRBV15
d_gene: .
j_gene: TRBJ2-7
CDR3nt: TGTGCCACCAGCAGACGCCCAGCGGACCGCCCCTACGAGCAGTACTTC
CDR3aa: CATSRRPADRPYEQYF

abundance: once
v_gene: TRBV14
d_gene: .
j_gene: TRBJ1-6
CDR3nt: TGTGCCAGCAGCCATATCAATGGATCACCCCTCCACTTT
CDR3aa: CASSHINGSPLHF

abundance: .
v_gene: TRBV29-1
d_gene: .
j_gene: TRBJ1-6
CDR3nt: TGCAGCGTTGAAGTCCCAGGAAGCTATAATTCACCCCTCCACTTT
CDR3aa: CSVEVPGSYNSPLHF

abundance: .
v_gene: TRBV27
d_gene: TRBD2
j_gene: TRBJ2-7
CDR3nt: TGTGCCAGCAGTTTATTTGCGGGGGGCTACTACGAGCAGTACTTC
CDR3aa: CASSLFAGGYYEQYF

abundance: .
v_gene: TRBV7-9
d_gene: .
j_gene: TRBJ2-1
CDR3nt: TGTGCCAGCAGCTTATCCTACAGTATGGATGAGCAGTTCTTC
CDR3aa: CASSLSYSMDEQFF

abundance: .
v_gene: TRBV14
d_gene: .
j_gene: TRBJ2-7
CDR3nt: TGTGCCAGCAGCCAATACGGTAGCTTGTCCTACGAGCAGTACTTC
CDR3aa: CASSQYGSLSYEQYF

abundance: .
v_gene: TRBV6-5
d_gene: .
j_gene: TRBJ2-2
CDR3nt: TGTGCCAGCAGTTACGGACCCGGCACCGGGGAGCTGTTTTTT
CDR3aa: CASSYGPGTGELFF

abundance: .
v_gene: TRBV5-1
d_gene: .
j_gene: TRBJ2-7
CDR3nt: TGCGCCAGCAGCTTGAGAAGTACAGACCCACCCTACGAGCAGTACTTC
CDR3aa: CASSLRSTDPPYEQYF

abundance: .
v_gene: TRBV9
d_gene: .
j_gene: TRBJ2-1
CDR3nt: TGTGCCAGCAGCGTAGGAGGCGGGAATGAGCAGTTCTTC
CDR3aa: CASSVGGGNEQFF

abundance: .
v_gene: TRBV11-2
d_gene: TRBD2
j_gene: TRBJ2-7
CDR3nt: TGTGCCAGCAGCTTAGTACCCGCGGGAGGGTACGAGCAGTACTTC
CDR3aa: CASSLVPAGGYEQYF

abundance: .
v_gene: TRBV30
d_gene: .
j_gene: TRBJ2-1
CDR3nt: TGTGCCTGGAGTGAGGGCAGAGTCTACAATGAGCAGTTCTTC
CDR3aa: CAWSEGRVYNEQFF

abundance: .
v_gene: TRBV14
d_gene: .
j_gene: TRBJ2-3
CDR3nt: TGTGCCAGCAGCCAACTGGGGACTAGCACAGATACGCAGTATTTT
CDR3aa: CASSQLGTSTDTQYF

abundance: once
v_gene: TRBV6-1
d_gene: .
j_gene: TRBJ2-2
CDR3nt: TGTGCCAGCTTCTATCTGAACACCGGGGAGCTGTTTTTT
CDR3aa: CASFYLNTGELFF

abundance: .
v_gene: TRBV4-2
d_gene: .
j_gene: TRBJ2-3
CDR3nt: TGTGCCAGCAGCCAAGAAGAGGTTACGCAGTATTTT
CDR3aa: CASSQEEVTQYF

abundance: .
v_gene: TRBV10-2
d_gene: TRBD2
j_gene: TRBJ2-5
CDR3nt: TGCGCCAGCAGTGAGTCATTTCTAGCGGTCCAAGAGACCCAGTACTTC
CDR3aa: CASSESFLAVQETQYF

abundance: .
v_gene: TRBV29-1
d_gene: TRBD2
j_gene: TRBJ2-3
CDR3nt: TGCAGCGTCGAAGGGACTAGCGGGAGAGTATCAGATACGCAGTATTTT
CDR3aa: CSVEGTSGRVSDTQYF

abundance: .
v_gene: TRBV10-3
d_gene: .
j_gene: TRBJ1-1
CDR3nt: TGTGCCATCAGTAGCCAGCCCGGGTCGAACACTGAAGCTTTCTTT
CDR3aa: CAISSQPGSNTEAFF

abundance: .
v_gene: TRBV15
d_gene: TRBD2
j_gene: TRBJ2-1
CDR3nt: TGTGCCACCAGCTCTAAACTAGCGGGAAACACCTACAATGAGCAGTTCTTC
CDR3aa: CATSSKLAGNTYNEQFF

abundance: .
v_gene: TRBV27
d_gene: .
j_gene: TRBJ2-5
CDR3nt: TGTGCCAGCAGTTTACGACTAGGGGAGTACCAAGAGACCCAGTACTTC
CDR3aa: CASSLRLGEYQETQYF